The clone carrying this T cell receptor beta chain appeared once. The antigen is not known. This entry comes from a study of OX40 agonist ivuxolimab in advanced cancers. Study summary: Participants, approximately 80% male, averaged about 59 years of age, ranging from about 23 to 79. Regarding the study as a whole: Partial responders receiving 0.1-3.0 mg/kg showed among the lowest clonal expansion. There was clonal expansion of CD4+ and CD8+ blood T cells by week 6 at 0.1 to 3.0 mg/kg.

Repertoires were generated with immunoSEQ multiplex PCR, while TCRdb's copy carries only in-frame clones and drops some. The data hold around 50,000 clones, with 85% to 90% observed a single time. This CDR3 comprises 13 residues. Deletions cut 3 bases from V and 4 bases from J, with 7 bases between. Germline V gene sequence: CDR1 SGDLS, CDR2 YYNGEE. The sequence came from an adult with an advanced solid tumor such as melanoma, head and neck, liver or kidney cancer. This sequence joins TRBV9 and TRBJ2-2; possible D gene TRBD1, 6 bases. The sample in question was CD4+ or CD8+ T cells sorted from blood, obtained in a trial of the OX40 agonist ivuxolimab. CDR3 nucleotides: TGTGCCAGCAGCGCCAGGGGCACCGGGGAGCTGTTTTTT. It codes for CASSARGTGELFF.